The 2 T cell receptor beta chains presented below share a single source sample, sequenced in a study of cytomegalovirus exposure and HLA in healthy donors. The PCR employed 60 Vbeta primers together with 13 Jbeta primers. The table came from immunoSEQ multiplex PCR; TCRdb's copy has only in-frame clones and leaves some out. This repertoire shows about 160,000 clones, roughly 85% found once; its top ten account for around 1.3%. Input material: PBMCs. These receptors came from a woman aged 45-60 years in good health and CMV-seronegative.

The chain combines TRBV5-1 with TRBJ2-4; possibly TRBD1 for D (6 bases). The CDR3 covers 16 residues. Germline V gene data show CDR1 as SGHRS and CDR2 as YFSETQ. With 4 bases removed from V and 3 bases from J, the gap between germline ends came to 17 bases. The chain's CDR3 is CASSIRGGRGKNIQYF. CDR3 nucleotides: TGCGCCAGCAGCATCAGGGGTGGCCGAGGCAAAAACATTCAGTACTTC. Supplemented by reference TRBV5-1 and TRBJ2-4, the full variable domain reads KAGVTQTPRYLIKTRGQQVTLSCSPISGHRSVSWYQQTPGQGLQFLFEYFSETQRNKGNFPGRFSGRQFSNSRSEMNVSTLELGDSALYLCASSIRGGRGKNIQYFGAGTRLSVL.

The chain combines TRBV28 with TRBJ2-7, with D unresolved. Looked up from germline, CDR1 is MDHEN and CDR2 is SYDVKM. The CDR3 is made up of 13 amino acids. Trimming removed 2 bases from V and 13 bases from J, with 18 bases in between. The CDR3 nucleotides read TGTGCCAGCAGTTTAGTACGTTATACGCGGCCTTACTTC. Translated, it gives CASSLVRYTRPYF.